The present entry profiles one T cell receptor (beta chain) with its context. Antigen unknown. These data belong to a study of CXCR3-negative and CXCR3-positive naive CD8 T cells. CDR1 SGHTA and CDR2 FQGTGA come from the germline V gene. CDR3 length equals 20 residues. A CD45RO-CCR7+CD27+CD95- profile was what naive CD8+ T cells displayed. Study outcomes and limitations: Surface CD5 matched across naive subsets, and TRB CDR3 properties served to infer TCR strength. Sequencing showed both naive subsets with comparably high diversity, and memory CD8+ cells much lower.

The study made its TRB cDNA libraries by 5' RACE, adding UMI labels. TCRdb re-called the 5' RACE reads; every CDR3 protein appears as one record, without DNA. This listing includes tens of thousands of distinct CDR3 sequences. V usage is TRBV7-3 and J usage is TRBJ2-2; with no DNA, the TCRdb D assignment of TRBD1 cannot be verified. The TCR sequence derives from a human donor in good health. Some clones in this sample may be carry-over from other donors' samples. The sample taken for sequencing was naive CXCR3- CD8+ T cells from blood. Stated subset: CD45RO-CCR7+CD27+CD95- naive CD8+ T cells lacking CXCR3 (TNR3-). The CDR3 protein is CASSLTPEPGENLDTGELFF.